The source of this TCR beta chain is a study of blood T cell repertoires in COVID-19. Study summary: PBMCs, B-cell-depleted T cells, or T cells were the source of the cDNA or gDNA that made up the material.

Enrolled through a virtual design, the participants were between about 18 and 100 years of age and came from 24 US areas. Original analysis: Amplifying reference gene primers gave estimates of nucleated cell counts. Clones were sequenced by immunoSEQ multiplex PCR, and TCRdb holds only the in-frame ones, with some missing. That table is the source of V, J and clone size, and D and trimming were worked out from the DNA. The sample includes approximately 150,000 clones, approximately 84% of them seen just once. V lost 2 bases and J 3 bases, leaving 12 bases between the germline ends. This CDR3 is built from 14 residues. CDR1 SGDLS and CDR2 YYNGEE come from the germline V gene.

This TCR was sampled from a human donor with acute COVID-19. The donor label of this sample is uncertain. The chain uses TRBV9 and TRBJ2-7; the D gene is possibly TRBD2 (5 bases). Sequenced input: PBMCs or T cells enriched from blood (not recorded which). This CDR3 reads CASSVSSSNYEQYF. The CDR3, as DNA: TGTGCCAGCAGCGTGTCTAGCAGTAACTACGAGCAGTACTTC. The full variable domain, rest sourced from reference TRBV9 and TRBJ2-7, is DSGVTQTPKHLITATGQRVTLRCSPRSGDLSVYWYQQSLDQGLQFLIQYYNGEERAKGNILERFSAQQFPDLHSELNLSSLELGDSALYFCASSVSSSNYEQYFGPGTRLTVT.